Each of the 8 T cell receptor beta chains below was sequenced from the same sample in a study of cytomegalovirus exposure and HLA in healthy donors. The PCR was carried out with 60 Vbeta primers and 13 Jbeta primers. The method was immunoSEQ multiplex PCR; TCRdb's version includes in-frame clones alone and lacks a portion of them. The table shows a few hundred thousand clones, with approximately 78% occurring only once. Sequences were obtained from PBMCs. All receptors derive from a man aged 25 to 45 in good health and CMV-seronegative.

The chain uses TRBV6-5 and TRBJ2-4, with 8 nucleotides matching TRBD1. The CDR3 spans 16 residues. The J segment lost 5 bases and the V segment lost 0 bases, leaving 6 bases of the junction unmatched. CDR1 and CDR2 (germline): MNHEY, SVGAGI. CDR3 in amino acids: CASSYSFNRGENIQYF. The CDR3 DNA reads as TGTGCCAGCAGTTACTCTTTTAACAGGGGGGAAAACATTCAGTACTTC.

The V call is TRBV15, the J call TRBJ1-4; tentative D call: TRBD1 (5 bases). Trimming removed 3 bases at V and 4 bases at J, with 15 bases between. CDR1 LNHNV and CDR2 YYDKDF come from the germline V gene (reference sequence). The CDR3 has 16 amino acids. The CDR3 spells CATSSLDRPDNEKLFF. CDR3 in DNA: TGTGCCACCAGCAGCCTCGACAGACCGGATAATGAAAAACTGTTTTTT.

This chain joins TRBV10-3 and TRBJ1-6; possibly TRBD1 for D (5 bases). Germline lookup yields CDR1 ENHRY and CDR2 SYGVKD. This CDR3 has 16 amino acids. Trimming left V 0 bases short and J 7 bases short, with 13 bases between. The CDR3 DNA sequence: TGTGCCATCAGTGAGTCGTCTCCAGGGAAAAATTCACCCCTCCACTTT. It specifies CAISESSPGKNSPLHF.

V is TRBV11-2 and J is TRBJ2-7; TRBD2 matches 7 bases. This CDR3 is built from 15 residues. Germline loops: CDR1 SGHAT, CDR2 FQNNGV. The J segment lost 6 bases and the V segment lost 6 bases, leaving 14 bases of the junction unmatched. The CDR3 nucleotides read TGTGCCAGCAGTTCTCAGCGGGGACCCCGGACCGAGCAGTACTTC. Encoded protein: CASSSQRGPRTEQYF.

The chain has TRBV28 and TRBJ1-1; 7 bases agree with TRBD1. Germline-derived CDR1 and CDR2 are MDHEN and SYDVKM. Trimming took 5 bases from V and 5 from J; bases not matched to a gene: 23. The CDR3 covers 19 residues. The CDR3 region is CASSGGKTYQRQGSTEAFF. The CDR3 DNA is TGTGCCAGCAGTGGGGGAAAAACCTATCAACGACAGGGTTCAACTGAAGCTTTCTTT.

V usage is TRBV28 and J usage is TRBJ2-3, with 7 bases identical to TRBD2. The CDR3 covers 12 residues. Germline V gene data show CDR1 as MDHEN and CDR2 as SYDVKM. Losses at the gene ends were 4 bases for V and 5 bases for J; bases not matched to a gene: 0. CDR3 sequence (DNA): TGTGCCAGCAGTTCGGGGGGAGATACGCAGTATTTT. Translating it yields CASSSGGDTQYF.

The DNA of the CDR3 is TGTGCCAGCAGTGAAGCGGGACAGGGGCGAGAGACCCAGTACTTC. As protein: CASSEAGQGRETQYF. The V and J genes are TRBV2 and TRBJ2-5; 10 bases are a match to TRBD1. The CDR3 sequence is 15 residues long. The germline CDR1 and CDR2 sequences are SNHLY and FYNNEI. V was pared by 0 bases and J by 4 bases, with 2 bases of the junction left unmatched.

This rearrangement joins TRBV6-5 to TRBJ2-1; TRBD2 matches at 8 bases. Germline CDR1 MNHEY, CDR2 SVGAGI. J was trimmed by 4 bases and V by 5 bases; bases with no gene match: 7. This CDR3 spans 15 amino acids. The CDR3: CASSTRGGQYNEQFF. The CDR3 nucleotides read TGTGCCAGCAGTACTCGGGGGGGCCAGTACAATGAGCAGTTCTTC.